Below, 21 T cell receptor beta chains from the same sample are listed, as sequenced in a study of sequential checkpoint blockade in melanoma. The treatment here: randomized to nivolumab then ipilimumab (arm A) or the reverse (arm B). Only in-frame clones appear in the TCRdb table, and some are missing; sequencing was by immunoSEQ multiplex PCR. The sample lists 9,900 or so clones, around 28% seen once, with roughly a quarter in the top ten. The sequencing used tumor tissue (inferred from file names), collected from a patient given nivolumab and ipilimumab in sequence. These receptor sequences come from a human donor with melanoma.

By its share, this clone is medium-sized. The CDR3 sequence is CASSSTGNTEAFF. The CDR3 nucleotides read TGTGCCAGCAGCTCAACGGGGAACACTGAAGCTTTCTTT. This chain links TRBV7-1 with TRBJ1-1; no reliable D call. TRBV7-1 counts as an open reading frame of uncertain function. V was pared by 2 bases and J by 1 base, with 5 bases between. There are 13 residues in the CDR3.

This clone was picked up a small number of times. V and J are TRBV11-3 and TRBJ1-3; TRBD1 matches at 10 bases. This CDR3 is built from 16 residues. Germline V lookup: CDR1 SGHNT, CDR2 YENEEA. Germline trimming cut 2 bases from V and 7 bases from J; bases unmatched to any gene: 8. The CDR3 bases are TGTGCCAGCAGCTTATCCTCGGACAGGGGGATCAACACCATATATTTT. It specifies CASSLSSDRGINTIYF.

The chain employs TRBV18 and TRBJ2-5; the D gene is possibly TRBD1 (5 bases). Germline V gene data show CDR1 as KGHSH and CDR2 as LQKENI. The CDR3 runs 13 residues. Trimming cost V 3 bases and J 0 bases, with 5 bases left between them. The CDR3 reads CASSPRDQETQYF. Here the CDR3 DNA reads TGTGCCAGCTCACCCAGGGACCAAGAGACCCAGTACTTC.

The sample holds one count of this clone. This chain uses TRBV5-1 with TRBJ1-6; unclear D gene. The CDR3 spans 16 residues. Trimming stripped 0 bases from V and 1 base from J, with 8 bases between. Germline CDR1 reads SGHRS; CDR2 reads YFSETQ. The CDR3 bases are TGCGCCAGCAGCTTGGAGCCGGGGTCCTATAATTCACCCCTCCACTTT. This sequence encodes CASSLEPGSYNSPLHF.

This clone was counted many times. V is TRBV4-1 and J is TRBJ2-7, with 7 bases that match TRBD1. Per germline, CDR1 MGHRA and CDR2 YSYEKL. This CDR3 spans 19 amino acids. V lost 0 bases and J lost 7; bases outside the gene matches: 21. The DNA of the CDR3 is TGCGCCAGCAGCCAAGATGGGGAGTCTAAGGGACAGACTCTGCCTGAGCAGTACTTC. It specifies CASSQDGESKGQTLPEQYF.

This clone was recorded many times. The V gene is TRBV9, the J gene TRBJ1-6, with no clear D. This CDR3 comprises 16 residues. Trimming took 0 bases from V and 8 from J, leaving 15 bases between them. Germline-derived CDR1 and CDR2 are SGDLS and YYNGEE. This CDR3 is CASSVGFGVTDSPLHF. The CDR3 region has the DNA TGTGCCAGCAGCGTAGGATTTGGGGTAACTGATTCACCCCTCCACTTT.

The chain links TRBV19 to TRBJ1-5; a weak D match, TRBD1 (6 bases). Trimming pared 7 bases from V and 4 bases from J, leaving 11 bases between. Germline values: CDR1 LNHDA, CDR2 SQIVND (reference sequence). This CDR3 comprises 13 residues. CDR3 sequence reads: CASTGTTNQPQHF. CDR3 DNA sequence: TGTGCCAGTACAGGGACAACAAATCAGCCCCAGCATTTT.

This clone has a handful of counts. The chain employs TRBV9 and TRBJ2-1, with 12 bases that match TRBD2. The CDR3 is 18 residues long. J gave up 8 bases and V 0 bases, and 12 bases lay outside the gene matches. Germline assignment: CDR1 SGDLS and CDR2 YYNGEE. The CDR3 nucleotides are TGTGCCAGCAGCGTAGCTCCCTACGCTAGCGGGGGGGCCGATGAGCAGTTCTTC. The encoded protein is CASSVAPYASGGADEQFF.

The V call is TRBV4-1, the J call TRBJ2-1; a possible D gene is TRBD2 (7 bases). The ends were cut back, 4 bases at V and 9 bases at J, with 13 bases in the middle. The CDR3 sequence is 13 residues long. The V gene's germline CDR1 is MGHRA and CDR2 YSYEKL. CDR3 DNA: TGCGCCAGCAGCCCTCGGGGGGCCAGTGAGCAGTTCTTC. This translates into CASSPRGASEQFF.

The genes are TRBV19 and TRBJ2-1; 9 bases line up with TRBD1. The germline CDR1 and CDR2 sequences are LNHDA and SQIVND (reference sequence). Trimming removed 5 bases from V and 5 bases from J; junction bases left unmatched: 7. The CDR3 is 15 residues long. The chain's CDR3 is CASSPGTGPNNEQFF. Here the CDR3 DNA reads TGTGCCAGTAGTCCCGGGACAGGGCCTAACAATGAGCAGTTCTTC. Using reference TRBV19 and TRBJ2-1 for the parts outside the CDR3, the full variable domain is DGGITQSPKYLFRKEGQNVTLSCEQNLNHDAMYWYRQDPGQGLRLIYYSQIVNDFQKGDIAEGYSVSREKKESFPLTVTSAQKNPTAFYLCASSPGTGPNNEQFFGPGTRLTVL.

This clone has a handful of counts. Written as DNA, the CDR3 is TGTGCCACCAGCAGAGATGGCAGGGGGCGGAATGAGCAGTTCTTC. Residues: CATSRDGRGRNEQFF. The V call is TRBV15, the J call TRBJ2-1, with 8 bases matching TRBD1. This CDR3 comprises 15 residues. V gave up 0 bases and J gave up 7 bases; unmatched junction bases: 5. Germline-derived CDR1 and CDR2 are LNHNV and YYDKDF (reference sequence).

This rearrangement joins TRBV30 to TRBJ2-7; tentatively, D is TRBD2 (6 bases). Germline CDR1 and CDR2: GTSNPN and SVGIG (reference sequence). V lost 2 bases and J 0 bases, leaving 20 bases between the germline ends. The CDR3 is 17 residues long. CDR3 DNA: TGTGCCTGGAGTATCTCGCGTGGAGGGAGGACCTCCTACGAGCAGTACTTC. Its protein product is CAWSISRGGRTSYEQYF.

The chain joins TRBV4-1 to TRBJ2-7, with D unresolved. The length of the CDR3 is 14 residues. V was pared by 0 bases and J by 3 bases, with 9 bases between. Germline loops: CDR1 MGHRA, CDR2 YSYEKL. Here the CDR3 reads CASSQDSASYEQYF. The CDR3 nucleotides read TGCGCCAGCAGCCAAGATTCGGCGAGCTACGAGCAGTACTTC.

By share, this clone ranks as medium-sized. CDR3: CASSLDQGSYGYTF. The CDR3 DNA reads as TGTGCCAGCAGCTTAGACCAGGGAAGCTATGGCTACACCTTC. This chain joins TRBV11-3 and TRBJ1-2; maybe TRBD1 (5 bases). This CDR3 region has 14 residues. V lost 0 bases and J lost 4, with 9 bases in between. Germline V lookup: CDR1 SGHNT, CDR2 YENEEA.

There are a few counts of this clone. DNA of the CDR3: TGTGCCAGCAGTTACTCGACAGGGATAGATAACACTGAAGCTTTCTTT. Its translation is CASSYSTGIDNTEAFF. This chain links TRBV6-7 with TRBJ1-1, with 7 bases that match TRBD1. TRBV6-7 is annotated as an ORF whose role is uncertain. The CDR3 totals 16 residues. With 0 bases clipped from V and 2 bases from J, the junction kept 6 bases outside the gene matches.

This clone has more than one count but fewer than ten. The gene calls are TRBV9 and TRBJ2-7; 8 bases fit TRBD1. This CDR3 contains 15 residues. Per germline, CDR1 SGDLS and CDR2 YYNGEE. V shed 5 bases, J shed 1 base, and the junction held 8 bases outside the gene matches. The CDR3 protein is CASSAEGQVSYEQYF. The CDR3 DNA is TGTGCCAGCAGTGCTGAGGGACAGGTGTCCTACGAGCAGTACTTC.

The chain carries TRBV11-3 and TRBJ2-1; 9 bases fit TRBD2. The CDR3 spans 16 residues. V was pared by 2 bases and J by 6 bases, with 8 bases of the junction left unmatched. Germline lookup yields CDR1 SGHNT and CDR2 YENEEA. The CDR3 region has the DNA TGTGCCAGCAGCTTATTGGTGCGGGGGGGCCTCAATGAGCAGTTCTTC. Its protein is CASSLLVRGGLNEQFF.

This clone was counted once. V is TRBV30 and J is TRBJ1-2; D is perhaps TRBD1 (5 bases). The length of the CDR3 is 13 residues. The germline V and J ends were trimmed by 0 bases and 4 bases, with 9 bases remaining between them. Per the germline V gene, CDR1 is GTSNPN and CDR2 is SVGIG (reference sequence). CDR3: CAWSVTGSYGYTF. CDR3 in DNA: TGTGCCTGGAGTGTAACAGGATCCTATGGCTACACCTTC.

V is TRBV29-1 and J is TRBJ2-7; a possible D gene is TRBD1 (5 bases). V was pared by 5 bases and J by 2 bases, with 16 bases between. The CDR3 loop spans 14 amino acids. Germline assignment: CDR1 SQVTM and CDR2 ANQGSEA. The CDR3 is CSVRPGIDAYEQYF. In DNA form, the CDR3 reads TGCAGCGTTCGCCCAGGGATTGATGCCTACGAGCAGTACTTC.

This clone is labeled medium-sized (0.01 to 0.1%). The chain combines TRBV10-2 with TRBJ2-1; D call uncertain. This CDR3 comprises 14 residues. The germline CDR1 and CDR2 sequences are WSHSY and SAAADI. Trimming cost V 3 bases and J 3 bases, with 9 bases left between them. CDR3 in amino acids: CASSDIADYNEQFF. As DNA, the CDR3 is TGCGCCAGCAGTGATATCGCAGACTACAATGAGCAGTTCTTC.

This clone has ten or more counts. The chain recombines TRBV11-3 with TRBJ2-7, with 12 bases fitting TRBD2. The CDR3 is 15 amino acids. Germline V CDR1 and CDR2: SGHNT, YENEEA. The V and J ends lost 4 bases and 4 bases, in that order; junction bases with no gene match: 5. This CDR3 is CASSSLAGGLYEQYF. DNA of the CDR3: TGTGCCAGCAGCTCACTAGCGGGGGGTTTGTACGAGCAGTACTTC.